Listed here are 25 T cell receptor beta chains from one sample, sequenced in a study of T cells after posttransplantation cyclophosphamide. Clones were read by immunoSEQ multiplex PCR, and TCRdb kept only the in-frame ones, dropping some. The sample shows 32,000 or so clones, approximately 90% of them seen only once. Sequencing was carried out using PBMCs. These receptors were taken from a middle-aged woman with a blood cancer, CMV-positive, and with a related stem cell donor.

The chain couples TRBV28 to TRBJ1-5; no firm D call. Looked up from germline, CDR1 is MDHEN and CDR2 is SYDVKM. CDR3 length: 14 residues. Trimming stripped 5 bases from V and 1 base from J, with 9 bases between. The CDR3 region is CASSPSQSNQPQHF. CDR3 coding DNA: TGTGCCAGCAGTCCCTCGCAGAGCAATCAGCCCCAGCATTTT.

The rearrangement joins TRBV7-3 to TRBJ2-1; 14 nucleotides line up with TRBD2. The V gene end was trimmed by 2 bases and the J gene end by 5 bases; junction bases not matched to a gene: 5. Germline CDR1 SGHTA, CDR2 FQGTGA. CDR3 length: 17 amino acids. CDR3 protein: CASSLAGLAGGNNEQFF. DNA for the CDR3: TGTGCCAGCAGCTTAGCTGGACTAGCGGGGGGTAACAATGAGCAGTTCTTC.

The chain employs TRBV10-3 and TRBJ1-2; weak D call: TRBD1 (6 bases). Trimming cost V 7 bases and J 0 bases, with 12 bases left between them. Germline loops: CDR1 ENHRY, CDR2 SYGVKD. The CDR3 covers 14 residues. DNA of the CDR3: TGTGCCATCACCGGGACAATAGCTAACTATGGCTACACCTTC. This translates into CAITGTIANYGYTF.

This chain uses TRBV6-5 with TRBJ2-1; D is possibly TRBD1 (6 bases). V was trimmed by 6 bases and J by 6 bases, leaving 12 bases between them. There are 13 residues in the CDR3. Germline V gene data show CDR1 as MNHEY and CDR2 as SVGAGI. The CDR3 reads CASSHWDTNEQFF. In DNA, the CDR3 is TGTGCCAGCAGCCACTGGGACACCAATGAGCAGTTCTTC.

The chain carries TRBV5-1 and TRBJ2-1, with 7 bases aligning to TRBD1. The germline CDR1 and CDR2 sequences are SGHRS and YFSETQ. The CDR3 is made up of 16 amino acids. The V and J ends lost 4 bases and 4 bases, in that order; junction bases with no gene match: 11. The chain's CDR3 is CASSLAYRGRYNEQFF. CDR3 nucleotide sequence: TGCGCCAGCAGCCTAGCCTACAGGGGCCGGTACAATGAGCAGTTCTTC.

The CDR3 bases are TGTGCCAGCAGACGGACAGGGGAGAACACTGAAGCTTTCTTT. The encoded protein is CASRRTGENTEAFF. The V call is TRBV27, the J call TRBJ1-1; 9 bases are shared with TRBD1. CDR1 is MNHEY and CDR2 is SMNVEV in the germline V gene (reference sequence). After removal of 6 bases from V and 1 base from J, the junction contained 3 bases not matched to a gene. CDR3 length: 14 residues.

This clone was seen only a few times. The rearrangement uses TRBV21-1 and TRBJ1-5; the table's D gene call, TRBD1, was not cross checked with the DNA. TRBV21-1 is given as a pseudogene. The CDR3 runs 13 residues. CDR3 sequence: CASSLRGDQPQHF. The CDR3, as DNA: TGTGCCAGCAGCCTCAGGGGGGATCAGCCCCAGCATTTT.

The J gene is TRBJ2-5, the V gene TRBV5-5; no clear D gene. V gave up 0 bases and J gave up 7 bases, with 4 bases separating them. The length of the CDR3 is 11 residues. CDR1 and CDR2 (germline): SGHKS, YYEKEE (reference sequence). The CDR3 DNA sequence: TGTGCCAGCAGCTTGGGCGGGACCCAGTACTTC. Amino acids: CASSLGGTQYF. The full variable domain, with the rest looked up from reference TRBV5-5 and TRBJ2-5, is DAGVTQSPTHLIKTRGQQVTLRCSPISGHKSVSWYQQVLGQGPQFIFQYYEKEERGRGNFPDRFSARQFPNYSSELNVNALLLGDSALYLCASSLGGTQYFGPGTRLLVL.

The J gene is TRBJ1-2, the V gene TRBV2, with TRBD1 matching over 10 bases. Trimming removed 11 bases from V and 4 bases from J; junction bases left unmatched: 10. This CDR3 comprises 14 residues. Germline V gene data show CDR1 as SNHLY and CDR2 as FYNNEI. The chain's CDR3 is CASGQTGGSYGYTF. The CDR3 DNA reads TGTGCCTCAGGTCAGACAGGGGGCAGCTATGGCTACACCTTC.

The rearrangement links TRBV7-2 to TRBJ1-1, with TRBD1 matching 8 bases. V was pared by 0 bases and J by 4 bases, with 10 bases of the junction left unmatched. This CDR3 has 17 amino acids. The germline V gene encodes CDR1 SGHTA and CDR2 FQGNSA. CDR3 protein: CASSLAFSGQGPTEAFF. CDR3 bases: TGTGCCAGCAGCTTAGCGTTTTCCGGACAGGGCCCCACTGAAGCTTTCTTT.

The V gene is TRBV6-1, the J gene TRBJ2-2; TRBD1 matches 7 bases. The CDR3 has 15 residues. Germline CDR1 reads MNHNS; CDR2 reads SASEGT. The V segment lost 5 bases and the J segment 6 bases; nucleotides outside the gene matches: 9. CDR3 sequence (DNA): TGTGCCAGCAGTCAGCGGACAGGAAGGGCCGGGGAGCTGTTTTTT. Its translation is CASSQRTGRAGELFF.

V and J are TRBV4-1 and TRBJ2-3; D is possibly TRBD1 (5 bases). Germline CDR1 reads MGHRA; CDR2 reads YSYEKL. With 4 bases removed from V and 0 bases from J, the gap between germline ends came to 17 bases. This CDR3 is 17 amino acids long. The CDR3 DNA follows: TGCGCCAGCAGCCGACTCATACCACAGGCTAGCACAGATACGCAGTATTTT. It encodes CASSRLIPQASTDTQYF.

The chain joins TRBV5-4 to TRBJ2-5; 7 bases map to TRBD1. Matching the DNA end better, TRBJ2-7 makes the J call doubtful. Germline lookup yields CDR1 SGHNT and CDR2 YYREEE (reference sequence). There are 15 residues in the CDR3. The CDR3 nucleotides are TGTGCCAGCAGCCTTGGGACAGCCATCTCCTACGAGCAGTACTTC. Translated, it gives CASSLGTAISYEQYF.

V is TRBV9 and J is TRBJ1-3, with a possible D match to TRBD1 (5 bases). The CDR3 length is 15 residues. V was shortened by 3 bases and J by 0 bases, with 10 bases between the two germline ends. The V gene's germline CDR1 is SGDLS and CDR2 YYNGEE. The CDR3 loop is CASSAGDASGNTIYF. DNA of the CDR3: TGTGCCAGCAGCGCGGGGGATGCCTCTGGAAACACCATATATTTT.

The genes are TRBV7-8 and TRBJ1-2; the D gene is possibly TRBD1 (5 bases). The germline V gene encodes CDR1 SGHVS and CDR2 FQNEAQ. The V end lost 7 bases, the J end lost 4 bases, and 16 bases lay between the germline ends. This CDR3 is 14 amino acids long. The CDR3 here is CASTPPGEAYGYTF. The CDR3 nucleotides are TGTGCCAGCACCCCGCCGGGGGAGGCCTATGGCTACACCTTC.

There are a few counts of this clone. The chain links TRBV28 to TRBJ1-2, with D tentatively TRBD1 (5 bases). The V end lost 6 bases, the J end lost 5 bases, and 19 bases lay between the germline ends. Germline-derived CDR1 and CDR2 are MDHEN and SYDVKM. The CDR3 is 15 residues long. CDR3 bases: TGTGCCAGCAGCCGACCTGGAGCAGGACAATATGGCTACACCTTC. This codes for CASSRPGAGQYGYTF.

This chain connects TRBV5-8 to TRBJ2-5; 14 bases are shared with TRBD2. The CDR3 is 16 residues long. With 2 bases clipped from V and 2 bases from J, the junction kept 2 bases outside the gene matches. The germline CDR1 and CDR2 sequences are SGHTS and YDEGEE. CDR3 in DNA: TGTGCCAGCAGCTTAGGACTAGCGGGGGGTCAAGAGACCCAGTACTTC. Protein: CASSLGLAGGQETQYF.

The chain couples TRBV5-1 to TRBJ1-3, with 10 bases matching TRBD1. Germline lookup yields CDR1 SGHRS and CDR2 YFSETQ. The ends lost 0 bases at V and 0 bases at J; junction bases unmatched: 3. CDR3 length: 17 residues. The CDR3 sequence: CASSLGTGGPSGNTIYF. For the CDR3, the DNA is TGCGCCAGCAGCTTGGGGACAGGGGGACCCTCTGGAAACACCATATATTTT.

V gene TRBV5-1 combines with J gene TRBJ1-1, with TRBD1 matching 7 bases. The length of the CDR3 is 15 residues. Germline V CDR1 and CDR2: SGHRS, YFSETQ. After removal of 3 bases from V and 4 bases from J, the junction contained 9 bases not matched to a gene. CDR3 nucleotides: TGCGCCAGCAGCTGGGGCGAGGGGGCTGGCACTGAAGCTTTCTTT. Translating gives CASSWGEGAGTEAFF.

The CDR3 DNA follows: TGTGCCAGCAGTGAATTGGGGCGGCCGAACACTGAAGCTTTCTTT. Its translation is CASSELGRPNTEAFF. The rearrangement joins TRBV25-1 to TRBJ1-1; D is perhaps TRBD1 (5 bases). Trimming took off 1 base at V and 1 base at J, with 10 bases between the two ends. Germline CDR1 MGHDK, CDR2 SYGVNS. The length of the CDR3 is 15 residues.

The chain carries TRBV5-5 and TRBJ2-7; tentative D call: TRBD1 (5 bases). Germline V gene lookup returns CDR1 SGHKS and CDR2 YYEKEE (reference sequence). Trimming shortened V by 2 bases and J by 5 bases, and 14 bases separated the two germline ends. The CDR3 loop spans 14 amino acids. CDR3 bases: TGTGCCAGCAGCTTCGACAGTTTTTCCCACGAGCAGTACTTC. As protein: CASSFDSFSHEQYF. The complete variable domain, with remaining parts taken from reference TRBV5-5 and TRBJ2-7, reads DAGVTQSPTHLIKTRGQQVTLRCSPISGHKSVSWYQQVLGQGPQFIFQYYEKEERGRGNFPDRFSARQFPNYSSELNVNALLLGDSALYLCASSFDSFSHEQYFGPGTRLTVT.

CDR3 sequence (DNA): TGTGCCAGCAGCTTAGATTCTAGTCGAGAGACCCAGTACTTC. Its protein product is CASSLDSSRETQYF. The chain has TRBV7-2 and TRBJ2-5; D is undetermined. The CDR3 length is 14 residues. The ends were cut back, 1 base at V and 4 bases at J, with 10 bases in the middle. The germline V gene has CDR1 SGHTA and CDR2 FQGNSA.

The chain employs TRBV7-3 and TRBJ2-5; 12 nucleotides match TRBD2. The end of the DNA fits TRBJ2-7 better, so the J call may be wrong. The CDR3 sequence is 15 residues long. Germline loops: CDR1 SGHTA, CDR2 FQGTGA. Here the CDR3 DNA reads TGTGCCAGCAGCTCTAGCGGGGGGGCCTCCTACGAGCAGTACTTC. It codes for CASSSSGGASYEQYF.

The CDR3 nucleotides are TGTGCCATCCAGGCAACTAATGAAAAACTGTTTTTT. Translated: CAIQATNEKLFF. V gene TRBV28 combines with J gene TRBJ1-4; D is ambiguous. V shed 10 bases and J shed 0 bases, with 6 bases lying between them. The germline V gene has CDR1 MDHEN and CDR2 SYDVKM. The CDR3 spans 12 residues.

The CDR3 sequence is CASSEISGGNNEQFF. CDR3 sequence (DNA): TGTGCCAGCAGTGAAATCAGCGGGGGGAACAATGAGCAGTTCTTC. V and J are TRBV6-1 and TRBJ2-1; 9 nucleotides align to TRBD2. Germline assignment: CDR1 MNHNS and CDR2 SASEGT. V was pared by 2 bases and J by 5 bases, with 4 bases of the junction left unmatched. This CDR3 spans 15 amino acids.